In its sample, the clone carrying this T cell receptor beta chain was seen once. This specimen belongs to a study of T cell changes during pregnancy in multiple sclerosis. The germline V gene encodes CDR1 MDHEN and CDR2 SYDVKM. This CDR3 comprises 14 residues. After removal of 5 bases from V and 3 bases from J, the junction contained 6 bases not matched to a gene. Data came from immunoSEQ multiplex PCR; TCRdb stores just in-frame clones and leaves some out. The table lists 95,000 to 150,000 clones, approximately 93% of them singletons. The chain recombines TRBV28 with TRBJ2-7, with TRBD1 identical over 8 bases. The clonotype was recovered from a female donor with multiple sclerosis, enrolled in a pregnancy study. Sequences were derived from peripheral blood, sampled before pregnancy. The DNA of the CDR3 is TGTGCCAGCAGTCCTCACAGGGGGGTCTACGAGCAGTACTTC. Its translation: CASSPHRGVYEQYF.